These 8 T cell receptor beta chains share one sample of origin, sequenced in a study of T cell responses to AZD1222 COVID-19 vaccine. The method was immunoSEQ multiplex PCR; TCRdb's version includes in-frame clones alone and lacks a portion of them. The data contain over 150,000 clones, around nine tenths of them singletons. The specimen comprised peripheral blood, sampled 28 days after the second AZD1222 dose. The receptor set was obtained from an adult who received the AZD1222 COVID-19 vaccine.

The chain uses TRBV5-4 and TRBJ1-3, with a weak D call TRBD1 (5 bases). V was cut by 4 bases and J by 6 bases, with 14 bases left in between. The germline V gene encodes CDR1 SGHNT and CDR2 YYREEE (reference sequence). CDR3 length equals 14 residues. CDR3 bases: TGTGCCAGCAGCCTCAAGGGAGGGGAAAACACCATATATTTT. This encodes CASSLKGGENTIYF.

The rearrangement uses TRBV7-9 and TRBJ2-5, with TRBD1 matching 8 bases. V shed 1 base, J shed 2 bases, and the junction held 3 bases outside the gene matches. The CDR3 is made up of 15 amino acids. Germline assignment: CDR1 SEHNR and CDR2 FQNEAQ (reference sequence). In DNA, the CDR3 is TGTGCCAGCAGCTTAGGGGACAGGAGACAAGAGACCCAGTACTTC. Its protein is CASSLGDRRQETQYF. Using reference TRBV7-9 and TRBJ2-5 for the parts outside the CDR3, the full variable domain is DTGVSQNPRHKITKRGQNVTFRCDPISEHNRLYWYRQTLGQGPEFLTYFQNEAQLEKSRLLSDRFSAERPKGSFSTLEIQRTEQGDSAMYLCASSLGDRRQETQYFGPGTRLLVL.

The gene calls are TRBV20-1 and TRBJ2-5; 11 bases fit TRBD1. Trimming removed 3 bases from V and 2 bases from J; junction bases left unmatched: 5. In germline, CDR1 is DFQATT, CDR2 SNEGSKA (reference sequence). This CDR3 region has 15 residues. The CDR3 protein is CSASIGTGGQETQYF. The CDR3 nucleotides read TGCAGTGCTAGTATAGGGACAGGGGGGCAAGAGACCCAGTACTTC.

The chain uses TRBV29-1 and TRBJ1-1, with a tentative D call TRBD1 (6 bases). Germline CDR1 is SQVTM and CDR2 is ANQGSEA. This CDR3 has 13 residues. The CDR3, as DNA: TGCAGAACCTCAGGGGATGAGGACACTGAAGCTTTCTTT. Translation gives CRTSGDEDTEAFF. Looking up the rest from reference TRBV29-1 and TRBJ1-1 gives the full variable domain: SAVISQKPSRDICQRGTSLTIQCQVDSQVTMMFWYRQQPGQSLTLIATANQGSEATYESGFVIDKFPISRPNLTFSTLTVSNMSPEDSSIYLCRTSGDEDTEAFFGQGTRLTVV.

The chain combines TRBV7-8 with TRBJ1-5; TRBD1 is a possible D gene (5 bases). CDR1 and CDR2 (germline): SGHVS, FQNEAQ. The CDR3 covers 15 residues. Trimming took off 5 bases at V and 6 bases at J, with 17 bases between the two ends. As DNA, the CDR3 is TGTGCCAGCAGCATCCAGACGGGGCGAAGTCAGCCCCAGCATTTT. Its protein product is CASSIQTGRSQPQHF.

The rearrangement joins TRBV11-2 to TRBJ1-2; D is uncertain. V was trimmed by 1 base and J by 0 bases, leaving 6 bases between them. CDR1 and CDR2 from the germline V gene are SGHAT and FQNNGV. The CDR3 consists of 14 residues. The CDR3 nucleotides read TGTGCCAGCAGCTTAGGCAGCCCTAACTATGGCTACACCTTC. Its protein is CASSLGSPNYGYTF.

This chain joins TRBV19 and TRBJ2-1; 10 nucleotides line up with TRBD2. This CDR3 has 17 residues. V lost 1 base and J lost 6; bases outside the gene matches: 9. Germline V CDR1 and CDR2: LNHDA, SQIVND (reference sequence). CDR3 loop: CASSIALGLAKTNEQFF. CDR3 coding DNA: TGTGCCAGTAGTATAGCCCTGGGACTAGCGAAGACCAATGAGCAGTTCTTC. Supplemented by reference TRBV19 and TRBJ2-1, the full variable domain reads DGGITQSPKYLFRKEGQNVTLSCEQNLNHDAMYWYRQDPGQGLRLIYYSQIVNDFQKGDIAEGYSVSREKKESFPLTVTSAQKNPTAFYLCASSIALGLAKTNEQFFGPGTRLTVL.

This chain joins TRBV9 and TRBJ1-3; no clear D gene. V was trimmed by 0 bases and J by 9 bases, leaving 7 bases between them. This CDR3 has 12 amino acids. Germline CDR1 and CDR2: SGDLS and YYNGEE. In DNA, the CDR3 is TGTGCCAGCAGCGTAGAGGGAGGCACCATATATTTT. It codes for CASSVEGGTIYF.